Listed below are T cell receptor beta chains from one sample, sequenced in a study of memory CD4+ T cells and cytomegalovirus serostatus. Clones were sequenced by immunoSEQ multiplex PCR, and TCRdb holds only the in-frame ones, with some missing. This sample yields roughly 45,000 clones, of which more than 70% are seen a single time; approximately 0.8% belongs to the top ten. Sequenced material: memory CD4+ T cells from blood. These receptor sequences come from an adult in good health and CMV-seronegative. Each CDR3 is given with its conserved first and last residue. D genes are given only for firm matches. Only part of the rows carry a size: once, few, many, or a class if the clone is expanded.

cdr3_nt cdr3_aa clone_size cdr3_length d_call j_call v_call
TGTGCCAGCAGCAAATCGGAGGGGCCGGGAAACACCATATATTTT CASSKSEGPGNTIYF - 15 - TRBJ1-3 TRBV21-1
TGTGCCATCCAGGGGCCAGGGTCCCACGAGCAGTACTTC CAIQGPGSHEQYF - 13 - TRBJ2-7 TRBV10-3
TGCAGCGTTGAACGCAGCACAGATACGCAGTATTTT CSVERSTDTQYF - 12 - TRBJ2-3 TRBV29-1
TGTGCCACTAAAGCGGGGGGAGGCACAGATACGCAGTATTTT CATKAGGGTDTQYF few 14 TRBD2 TRBJ2-3 TRBV19
TGCGCCAGCAGCCCGGGGCCCTCCCCTCGCACAGATACGCAGTATTTT CASSPGPSPRTDTQYF - 16 - TRBJ2-3 TRBV4-1
TGTGCCAGCAGCGGATCTAACGGGTACGAGCAGTACTTC CASSGSNGYEQYF - 13 - TRBJ2-7 TRBV9
TGTGCCAGTAGTATATACCCAGGGGTGAACACTGAAGCTTTCTTT CASSIYPGVNTEAFF - 15 - TRBJ1-1 TRBV19
TGTGCCAGCAGTTACGACAGGGGGTTCTACGAGCAGTACTTC CASSYDRGFYEQYF once 14 TRBD1 TRBJ2-7 TRBV28
TGCGCCAGCAGCTGGGACGGGAACTATGGCTACACCTTC CASSWDGNYGYTF - 13 - TRBJ1-2 TRBV5-1
TGTGCCTGCATGGGAGCCCCCGGGACAACTGAGTACTTC CACMGAPGTTEYF - 13 - TRBJ2-7 TRBV30
TGCAGCGCGCAGGGGTGGAACACTGAAGCTTTCTTT CSAQGWNTEAFF - 12 - TRBJ1-1 TRBV29-1
TGTGCCAGCAGTTTATTAGGTCGGGGGACCTCTTATGGCTACACCTTC CASSLLGRGTSYGYTF - 16 - TRBJ1-2 TRBV27
TGCGCCAGCAGCATTTATAAGACAGGATCTGGAAACACCATATATTTT CASSIYKTGSGNTIYF once 16 - TRBJ1-3 TRBV5-1
TGTGCCAGTAGTAATTACTTCCGGAGCACAGATACGCAGTATTTT CASSNYFRSTDTQYF once 15 - TRBJ2-3 TRBV19
TGTGCCAGCAGTGGGTGGGGGGCTTTTGGCTACACCTTC CASSGWGAFGYTF - 13 - TRBJ1-2 TRBV9
TGCGCCAGCAGCGTGGGGACGGCCCCCTACGAGCAGTACTTC CASSVGTAPYEQYF - 14 - TRBJ2-7 TRBV5-1
TGTGCCAGCAGCAAAGCAGGGGTCCGGGAGACCCAGTACTTC CASSKAGVRETQYF - 14 - TRBJ2-5 TRBV7-7
TGTGCCAGCAGTTTGGTTGGTGGCTACACCTTC CASSLVGGYTF - 11 - TRBJ1-2 TRBV28
TGTGCCAGCAGTCCGACTAGCGGGAGGGCCTTCGAGCAGTACTTC CASSPTSGRAFEQYF - 15 TRBD2 TRBJ2-7 TRBV5-4
TGTGCCAGCAGCGCCTTACAGGGATCAGGCAACAATGAGCAGTTCTTC CASSALQGSGNNEQFF once 16 - TRBJ2-1 TRBV27
TGTGCCAGTAGTAGCCGGGACAGGGCCCAGCCCCAGCATTTT CASSSRDRAQPQHF - 14 TRBD1 TRBJ1-5 TRBV19
TGTGCCAGCAGTTATACCGGGAACACTGAAGCTTTCTTT CASSYTGNTEAFF - 13 - TRBJ1-1 TRBV7-9
TGTGCCTTCTCAGAGGTAGCTAGCGGCACAGATACGCAGTATTTT CAFSEVASGTDTQYF - 15 - TRBJ2-3 TRBV30
TGTGCCAGCAGCTTAGGGACTAGCGGGAATCAGAATGAGCAGTTCTTC CASSLGTSGNQNEQFF - 16 TRBD2 TRBJ2-1 TRBV5-4
TGTGCCAGCAGTTTATCGGCCAGGAACTATGGCTACACCTTC CASSLSARNYGYTF - 14 - TRBJ1-2 TRBV28
TGTGCCAGCAGTTCCCGACGGTTGAACACTGAAGCTTTCTTT CASSSRRLNTEAFF - 14 - TRBJ1-1 TRBV6-6
- CASSTSTGGFGVAKNIQYF - 19 - TRBJ2-4 TRBV28
TGTGCCAGCAGGGGCACCAGGGCTGAGCAGTTCTTC CASRGTRAEQFF - 12 - TRBJ2-1 TRBV2
TGTGCCAGCAGTGACTCAACAGGTGACACATATACGCAGTATTTT CASSDSTGDTYTQYF - 15 - TRBJ2-3 TRBV6-4
TGTGCCAGCAGTTCACAGGGGTCGAATTCCTACGAGCAGTACTTC CASSSQGSNSYEQYF few 15 TRBD1 TRBJ2-7 TRBV28
TGCAGCGGACTAGCGGGAGACTCGCGCACAGATACGCAGTATTTT CSGLAGDSRTDTQYF - 15 TRBD2 TRBJ2-3 TRBV29-1
TGTGCCTGGAGTGTACGGGCACGTTATAGCAATCAGCCCCAGCATTTT CAWSVRARYSNQPQHF - 16 - TRBJ1-5 TRBV30
TGTGCCATCAGGGGGGACAGGGAGCAAGAGACCCAGTACTTC CAIRGDREQETQYF - 14 TRBD1 TRBJ2-5 TRBV10-3
TGTGCCAGCAGTGCGGCATCGGTCAATCAGCCCCAGCATTTT CASSAASVNQPQHF - 14 - TRBJ1-5 TRBV6-1
TGTGCCAGCAGCTTCGATAGCGGGAGGATGACAGATACGCAGTATTTT CASSFDSGRMTDTQYF - 16 TRBD2 TRBJ2-3 TRBV5-6
TGTGCCAGCAGCTTAACCCCCTCGGGGACTGAAGCTTTCTTT CASSLTPSGTEAFF - 14 - TRBJ1-1 TRBV11-2
TGCGCCAGCAGCCAAGGGCGGAGCACCGGACTAGCGCCGAAAAGGGAGCTGTTTTTT CASSQGRSTGLAPKRELFF - 19 TRBD2 TRBJ2-2 TRBV4-1
TGTGCCAGCAGTGTTACAGCAGGCTCTGGAAACACCATATATTTT CASSVTAGSGNTIYF - 15 - TRBJ1-3 TRBV11-2
TGTGCCAGCAGCCGGACTAGCCAGTACAATGAGCAGTTCTTC CASSRTSQYNEQFF - 14 TRBD2 TRBJ2-1 TRBV2
TGTGCCAGTAGTATTGGCTACTACTACGAGCAGTACTTC CASSIGYYYEQYF once 13 - TRBJ2-7 TRBV19
TGTGCCAGCAGCTTAGTGAACTTCGGGGGAGTCGAGCATTTT CASSLVNFGGVEHF - 14 - TRBJ1-5 TRBV5-8
TGCGCCAGCAGCTTGGGGTCGAACACCGGGGAGCTGTTTTTT CASSLGSNTGELFF - 14 - TRBJ2-2 TRBV5-1
TGTGCCAGCATCTTGAGCGGGAGGGCCTACAATGAGCAGTTCTTC CASILSGRAYNEQFF - 15 TRBD2 TRBJ2-1 TRBV28
TGTGCCAGCAGTTCGCACAGTGGAAACACCATATATTTT CASSSHSGNTIYF - 13 - TRBJ1-3 TRBV6-5
TGCGCCAGCAGCTTGAATGGGGGAGGGGAGACCCAGTACTTC CASSLNGGGETQYF - 14 TRBD2 TRBJ2-5 TRBV5-1
TGTGCCACCAGCACACCCCGGGACAGGAGCACAGATACGCAGTATTTT CATSTPRDRSTDTQYF - 16 TRBD1 TRBJ2-3 TRBV15
TGTGCCAGCTCACCCTCGACAGTTCAAGAGACCCAGTACTTC CASSPSTVQETQYF - 14 - TRBJ2-5 TRBV18
TGTGCCAGAAATGAGGGCGGGGAAGGGGTCTACACCTTC CARNEGGEGVYTF - 13 - TRBJ1-2 TRBV2
TGTGCCAGCAGTTTATATCCAGGGGGCGCCTACGAGCAGTACTTC CASSLYPGGAYEQYF - 15 TRBD1 TRBJ2-7 TRBV27
TGTGCCAGCAGCCTGACCCCGACTAGCGGGAGGGCCGATGAGCAGTTCTTC CASSLTPTSGRADEQFF - 17 TRBD2 TRBJ2-1 TRBV7-2
TGTGCCTGGAGTGAGGTTTCGGGACTAACCAATCAGCCCCAGCATTTT CAWSEVSGLTNQPQHF - 16 - TRBJ1-5 TRBV30
TGCGCCAGCAGCTTGCCTGCTAGCGGGGGGGCGTGGGAGACCCAGTACTTC CASSLPASGGAWETQYF - 17 TRBD2 TRBJ2-5 TRBV5-1
TGTGCCAGCAGCCGAGGGGTTAGCGGGGGGAATGAGCAGTTCTTC CASSRGVSGGNEQFF - 15 TRBD2 TRBJ2-1 TRBV4-2
TGTGCCAGCACCCGAGGGGTTCTCTCCTACAATGAGCAGTTCTTC CASTRGVLSYNEQFF once 15 - TRBJ2-1 TRBV6-6
TGCACCAGCAGCTCTAACTTTCTCTGCGGGGGGATCGCTGGGTGGACAGATACGCAGTATTTT CTSSSNFLCGGIAGWTDTQYF - 21 - TRBJ2-3 TRBV1